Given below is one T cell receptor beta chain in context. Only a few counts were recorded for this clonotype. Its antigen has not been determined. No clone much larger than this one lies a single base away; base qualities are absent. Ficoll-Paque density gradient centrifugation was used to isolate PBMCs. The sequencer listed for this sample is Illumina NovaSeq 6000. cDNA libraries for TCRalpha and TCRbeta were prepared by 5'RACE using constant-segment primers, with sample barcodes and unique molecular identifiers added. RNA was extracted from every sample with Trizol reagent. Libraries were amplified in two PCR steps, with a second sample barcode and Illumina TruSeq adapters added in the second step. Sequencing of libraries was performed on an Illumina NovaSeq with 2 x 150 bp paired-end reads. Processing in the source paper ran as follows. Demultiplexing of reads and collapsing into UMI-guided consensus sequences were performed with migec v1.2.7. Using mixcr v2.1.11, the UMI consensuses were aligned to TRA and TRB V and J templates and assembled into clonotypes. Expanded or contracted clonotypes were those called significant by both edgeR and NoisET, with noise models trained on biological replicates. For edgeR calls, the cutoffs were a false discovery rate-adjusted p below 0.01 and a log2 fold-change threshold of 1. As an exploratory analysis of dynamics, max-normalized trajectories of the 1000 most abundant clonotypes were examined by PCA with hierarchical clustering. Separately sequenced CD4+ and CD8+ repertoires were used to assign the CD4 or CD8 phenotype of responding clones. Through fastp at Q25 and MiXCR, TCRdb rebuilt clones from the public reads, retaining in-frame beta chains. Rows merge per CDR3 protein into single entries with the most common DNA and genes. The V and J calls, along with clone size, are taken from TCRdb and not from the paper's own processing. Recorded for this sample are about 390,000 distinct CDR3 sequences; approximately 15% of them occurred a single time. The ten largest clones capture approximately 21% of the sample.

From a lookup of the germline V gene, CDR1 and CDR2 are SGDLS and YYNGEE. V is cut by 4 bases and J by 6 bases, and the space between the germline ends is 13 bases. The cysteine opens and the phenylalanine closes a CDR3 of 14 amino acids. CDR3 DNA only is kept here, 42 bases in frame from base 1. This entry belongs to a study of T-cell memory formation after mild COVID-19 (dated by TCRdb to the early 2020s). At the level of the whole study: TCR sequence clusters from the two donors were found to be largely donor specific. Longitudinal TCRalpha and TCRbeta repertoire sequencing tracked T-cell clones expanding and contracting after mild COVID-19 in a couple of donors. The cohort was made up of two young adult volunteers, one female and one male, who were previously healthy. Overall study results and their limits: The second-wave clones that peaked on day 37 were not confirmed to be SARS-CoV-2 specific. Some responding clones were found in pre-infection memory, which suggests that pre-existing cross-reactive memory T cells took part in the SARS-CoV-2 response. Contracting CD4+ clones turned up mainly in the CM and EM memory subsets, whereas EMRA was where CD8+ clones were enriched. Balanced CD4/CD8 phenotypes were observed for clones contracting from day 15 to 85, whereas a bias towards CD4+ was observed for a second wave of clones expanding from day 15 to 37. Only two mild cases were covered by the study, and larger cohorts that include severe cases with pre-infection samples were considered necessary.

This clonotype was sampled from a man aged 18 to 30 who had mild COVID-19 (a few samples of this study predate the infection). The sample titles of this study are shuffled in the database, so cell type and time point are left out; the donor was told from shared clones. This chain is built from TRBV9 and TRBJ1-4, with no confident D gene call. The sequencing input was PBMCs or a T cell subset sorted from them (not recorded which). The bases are TGTGCCAGCAGCCCCCCCTTGGGCCATGAAAAACTGTTTTTT. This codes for CASSPPLGHEKLFF.